The entry below gives a single T cell receptor (beta chain) sequence along with its context. Sequenced by immunoSEQ multiplex PCR; TCRdb stores in-frame clones only, minus some. The repertoire holds 95,000 to 150,000 clones, with roughly 91% as singletons. These data belong to a study of control samples from healthy donors and cancer patients. The CDR3 is 15 residues long. The germline CDR1 and CDR2 sequences are SGHAT and FQNNGV. V was clipped by 6 bases and J by 3 bases, with 17 bases between them. The TCR sequence derives from a man aged 35 to 55 in good health. Sequencing was done on a sample of blood. The chain has TRBV11-2 and TRBJ2-5; maybe TRBD1 (6 bases). DNA for the CDR3: TGTGCCAGCAGACAACTTCAGGGGACGAAAGAGACCCAGTACTTC. It codes for CASRQLQGTKETQYF.